This TCR beta chain is from a study of T-cell reconstitution after alpha-beta-depleted transplantation in children. Overall study findings and caveats: Diversity and T-cell counts at one year after transplant derived mostly from new T cells. The study traced high day-60 TCRbeta diversity in some patients to surviving recipient T cells and thymic progenitors. Alpha-beta T cells present about two months after transplant were reported to originate from several hundred expanded graft clones.

This clonotype came up many times. The target antigen is unknown. Using unique molecular identifiers, the investigators prepared the TCRbeta library. One entry per CDR3 protein, called by TCRdb with MiXCR from the PCR reads. The sample carries just under 150,000 distinct CDR3 sequences, 8.5% to 10% recorded once. This receptor was taken from a female patient aged 2 to 10 who had a stem cell transplant for congenital amegakaryocytic thrombocytopenia, so the T cells may come from the graft donor. Sequences were derived from PBMCs, mostly from graft donor cells, sampled 180 days after TCRalphabeta/CD19-depleted stem cell transplant.

The CDR3 region is CASRPIRLRLAGAFETQYF. Written as DNA, the CDR3 is TGTGCCAGCAGGCCCATCAGGCTCCGACTAGCGGGGGCCTTCGAGACCCAGTACTTC. The chain recombines TRBV28 with TRBJ2-5; 12 nucleotides align to TRBD2. Germline-derived CDR1 and CDR2 are MDHEN and SYDVKM. J lost 5 bases, V lost 6 bases, and 19 bases had no gene match. CDR3 length equals 19 residues.